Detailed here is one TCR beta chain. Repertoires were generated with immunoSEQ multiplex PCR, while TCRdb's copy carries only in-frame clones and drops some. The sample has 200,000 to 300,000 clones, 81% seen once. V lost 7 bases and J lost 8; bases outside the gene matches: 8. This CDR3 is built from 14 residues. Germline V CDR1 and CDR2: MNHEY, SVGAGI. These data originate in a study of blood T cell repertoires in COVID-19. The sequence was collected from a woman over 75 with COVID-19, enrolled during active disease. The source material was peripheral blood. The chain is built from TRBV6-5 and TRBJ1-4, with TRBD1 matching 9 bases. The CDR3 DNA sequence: TGTGCCAGCACAGGGACAGGGTTGGGAGAAAAACTGTTTTTT. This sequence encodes CASTGTGLGEKLFF.